The next 21 T cell receptor beta chains were all read from a single sample in a study of T cell repertoires in cytomegalovirus infection. Their antigen targets remain unknown. Using its own MiXCR run on the reads, TCRdb lists one record per CDR3 protein. The table has hundreds of thousands of distinct CDR3 sequences, more than 30% seen once. The starting material was cultured PBMCs, obtained from culture after CMV antigen stimulation. All receptors derive from a human donor in good health (CMV status not recorded). Some clones in this sample may be carry-over from other donors' samples.

This clonotype showed up just a few times. This chain uses TRBV12-3 or TRBV12-4 with TRBJ2-3; D is possibly TRBD2 (6 bases). This CDR3 is 17 amino acids long. V lost 1 base to trimming and J lost 3 bases, with 17 bases between them. The CDR3 spells CASSLDVAGTTTDTQYF. CDR3 coding DNA: TGTGCCAGCAGTTTAGATGTTGCGGGGACCACTACAGATACGCAGTATTTT.

In DNA, the CDR3 is TGTGCCAGCAAGTCAGGGGAGGGAGAGACCCAGTACTTC. The encoded protein is CASKSGEGETQYF. The chain carries TRBV27 and TRBJ2-5; TRBD2 might be the D (7 bases). The V end was cut by 7 bases, the J end by 4 bases, with 13 bases between. Germline-derived CDR1 and CDR2 are MNHEY and SMNVEV (reference sequence). This CDR3 is 13 amino acids long.

The chain employs TRBV6-8 and TRBJ2-1, with TRBD2 matching 13 bases. The germline gives CDR1 MNHGY, CDR2 SAAAGT. J lost 12 bases, V lost 0 bases, and 8 bases had no gene match. This CDR3 has 16 residues. CDR3 bases: TGTGCCAGCAGTTACTCATGGACTAGCGGGAGTATGGGGCAGTTCTTC. The encoded protein is CASSYSWTSGSMGQFF.

The V and J genes are TRBV10-1 and TRBJ2-1; TRBD1 agrees at 8 bases. The CDR3 has 16 amino acids. The J segment lost 5 bases and the V segment lost 5 bases, leaving 11 bases of the junction unmatched. Per germline, CDR1 WNHNN and CDR2 SYGVQD (reference sequence). The CDR3 coding sequence is TGCGCCAGCAGTCCCCCCGGGACAGGTGGCGACAATGAGCAGTTCTTC. This encodes CASSPPGTGGDNEQFF.

This clonotype appeared a few times. The V and J genes are TRBV25-1 and TRBJ2-3, with TRBD2 matching over 15 bases. The CDR3 has 19 residues. V lost 2 bases, J lost 2 bases, and 8 bases stayed unmatched. Per germline, CDR1 MGHDK and CDR2 SYGVNS. The chain's CDR3 is CASSEITGLAGGITDTQYF. CDR3 nucleotides: TGTGCCAGCAGTGAAATTACGGGACTAGCGGGAGGTATCACAGATACGCAGTATTTT. The full variable domain, in which reference TRBV25-1 and TRBJ2-3 provide the parts outside the CDR3, is EADIYQTPRYLVIGTGKKITLECSQTMGHDKMYWYQQDPGMELHLIHYSYGVNSTEKGDLSSESTVSRIRTEHFPLTLESARPSHTSQYLCASSEITGLAGGITDTQYFGPGTRLTVL.

The chain couples TRBV6-2 or TRBV6-3 to TRBJ1-5; D call uncertain. The germline V gene encodes CDR1 MNHEY and CDR2 SVGEGT. There are 14 residues in the CDR3. V was shortened by 7 bases and J by 0 bases, with 10 bases between the two germline ends. CDR3 residues: CASMDGSSNQPQHF. CDR3 nucleotides: TGTGCCAGCATGGACGGCTCTAGCAATCAGCCCCAGCATTTT.

The chain uses TRBV20-1 and TRBJ2-7; 7 bases match TRBD2. Germline V gene sequence: CDR1 DFQATT, CDR2 SNEGSKA (reference sequence). The CDR3 has 13 residues. Losses at the gene ends were 7 bases for V and 3 bases for J; bases not matched to a gene: 9. This chain's CDR3 is CSVTSDTYYEQYF. The CDR3 coding sequence is TGCAGTGTTACTAGCGACACCTACTACGAGCAGTACTTC.

The chain uses TRBV7-2 and TRBJ1-5; TRBD1 agrees at 7 bases. Germline CDR1 is SGHTA and CDR2 is FQGNSA. Unmatched junction bases numbered 4, after V lost 2 bases and J lost 0 bases. The CDR3 contains 16 residues. As DNA, the CDR3 is TGTGCCAGCAGCTTATTGGGGACAGTTAGCAATCAGCCCCAGCATTTT. It encodes CASSLLGTVSNQPQHF.

This chain joins TRBV5-6 and TRBJ1-6; tentatively, D is TRBD1 (6 bases). V was shortened by 2 bases and J by 7 bases, with 19 bases between the two germline ends. This CDR3 region has 17 residues. Germline V lookup: CDR1 SGHDT, CDR2 YYEEEE. The CDR3 protein is CASSFFTTGAWNSPLHF. CDR3 in DNA: TGTGCCAGCAGCTTCTTTACCACGGGGGCATGGAATTCACCCCTCCACTTT.

This clonotype has only a few counts. The rearrangement uses TRBV25-1 and TRBJ2-5, with 8 nucleotides matching TRBD1. Germline assignment: CDR1 MGHDK and CDR2 SYGVNS. V shed 1 base and J 3 bases; nucleotides not matched to a gene: 4. The CDR3 is made up of 15 amino acids. The CDR3 here is CASSEWAGGEETQYF. CDR3 in DNA: TGTGCCAGCAGTGAATGGGCAGGGGGCGAAGAGACCCAGTACTTC.

The chain has TRBV9 and TRBJ1-4; D possibly corresponds to TRBD1 (5 bases). Germline loops: CDR1 SGDLS, CDR2 YYNGEE. There are 15 residues in the CDR3. V dropped 6 bases and J dropped 3 bases, with 15 bases sitting between them. The chain's CDR3 is CASTKSGFANEKLFF. CDR3 DNA: TGTGCCAGCACAAAGTCAGGGTTCGCTAATGAAAAACTGTTTTTT.

This clonotype was observed a handful of times. This chain connects TRBV20-1 to TRBJ2-3; the match to TRBD2 covers 12 bases. Germline loops: CDR1 DFQATT, CDR2 SNEGSKA (reference sequence). Trimming took 6 bases from V and 7 from J; bases not matched to a gene: 11. CDR3 length equals 15 residues. CDR3 DNA sequence: TGCAGTGCCACCCAGACTAGCGGGAGTCCTAATACGCAGTATTTT. This encodes CSATQTSGSPNTQYF.

The chain has TRBV7-8 and TRBJ1-2, with D unclear. V gave up 1 base and J gave up 0 bases, with 9 bases separating them. CDR3 length equals 15 residues. Germline CDR1 reads SGHVS; CDR2 reads FQNEAQ. CDR3 loop: CASSLGGSTNYGYTF. DNA for the CDR3: TGTGCCAGCAGCTTAGGCGGCAGCACTAACTATGGCTACACCTTC.

This clonotype was detected only a few times. The V call is TRBV6-4, the J call TRBJ2-3; 9 nucleotides match TRBD2. The CDR3 spans 16 residues. J gave up 0 bases and V 2 bases, and 3 bases lay outside the gene matches. Germline values: CDR1 MRHNA, CDR2 SNTAGT. The CDR3 sequence is CASSDEAGGSTDTQYF. CDR3 nucleotide sequence: TGTGCCAGCAGTGACGAGGCGGGAGGGAGCACAGATACGCAGTATTTT.

V is TRBV27 and J is TRBJ2-5; D may be TRBD1 (6 bases). From germline, CDR1 is MNHEY and CDR2 SMNVEV (reference sequence). The CDR3 has 18 amino acids. V gave up 6 bases and J gave up 5 bases, with 28 bases separating them. The CDR3 DNA reads TGTGCCAGCAGCTTGAAATGGCCCCCTCACAGGGCCGGGGAGACCCAGTACTTC. Translating gives CASSLKWPPHRAGETQYF.

This clonotype was detected a few times. V gene TRBV11-2 combines with J gene TRBJ2-1; D is possibly TRBD2 (5 bases). Germline V CDR1 and CDR2: SGHAT, FQNNGV. This CDR3 is 15 amino acids long. V gave up 1 base and J gave up 8 bases, with 15 bases separating them. The CDR3 is CASSLVPSNADEQFF. The CDR3 nucleotides read TGTGCCAGCAGCTTAGTGCCTAGCAATGCCGATGAGCAGTTCTTC.

V gene TRBV9 combines with J gene TRBJ2-7; D is perhaps TRBD2 (6 bases). The V end lost 0 bases, the J end lost 4 bases, and 17 bases lay between the germline ends. Germline CDR1 and CDR2: SGDLS and YYNGEE. The CDR3 runs to 16 residues. The CDR3 spells CASSVGDSSTGYEQYF. The DNA for the CDR3 is TGTGCCAGCAGCGTAGGGGACTCCTCGACTGGTTACGAGCAGTACTTC.

The chain uses TRBV10-2 and TRBJ2-3; 9 positions match TRBD2. The CDR3 spans 16 residues. Germline V lookup: CDR1 WSHSY, CDR2 SAAADI. The junction had 5 bases not matched to a gene; V was cut back by 4 bases and J by 0 bases. The CDR3 bases are TGCGCCAGCAGTGCGTCTAGCGGGGCGAGCACAGATACGCAGTATTTT. Protein: CASSASSGASTDTQYF.

The chain recombines TRBV19 with TRBJ1-5; 7 nucleotides align to TRBD1. Germline CDR1 reads LNHDA; CDR2 reads SQIVND (reference sequence). The length of the CDR3 is 16 residues. Trimming removed 5 bases from V and 4 bases from J; junction bases left unmatched: 11. The CDR3 region has the DNA TGTGCCAGTAGTCACCCTCGGACAGGAATGAATCAGCCCCAGCATTTT. It codes for CASSHPRTGMNQPQHF. Filled out from reference TRBV19 and TRBJ1-5, the complete variable domain reads DGGITQSPKYLFRKEGQNVTLSCEQNLNHDAMYWYRQDPGQGLRLIYYSQIVNDFQKGDIAEGYSVSREKKESFPLTVTSAQKNPTAFYLCASSHPRTGMNQPQHFGDGTRLSIL.

The chain is built from TRBV7-2 and TRBJ1-1; no definite D call. The CDR3 consists of 13 residues. The germline V gene has CDR1 SGHTA and CDR2 FQGNSA. Trimming took off 0 bases at V and 8 bases at J, with 10 bases between the two ends. The CDR3 reads CASSLATSREAFF. The CDR3 DNA follows: TGTGCCAGCAGCTTAGCGACATCGAGAGAAGCTTTCTTT.

J is TRBJ2-1 and V is TRBV6-6; no clear D. This CDR3 is built from 16 residues. With 5 bases removed from V and 5 bases from J, the gap between germline ends came to 19 bases. Germline-derived CDR1 and CDR2 are MNHNY and SVGAGI (reference sequence). The CDR3 bases are TGTGCCAGCAGTCCCCGGTCGGGCGCCTCAAACAATGAGCAGTTCTTC. Translated: CASSPRSGASNNEQFF.